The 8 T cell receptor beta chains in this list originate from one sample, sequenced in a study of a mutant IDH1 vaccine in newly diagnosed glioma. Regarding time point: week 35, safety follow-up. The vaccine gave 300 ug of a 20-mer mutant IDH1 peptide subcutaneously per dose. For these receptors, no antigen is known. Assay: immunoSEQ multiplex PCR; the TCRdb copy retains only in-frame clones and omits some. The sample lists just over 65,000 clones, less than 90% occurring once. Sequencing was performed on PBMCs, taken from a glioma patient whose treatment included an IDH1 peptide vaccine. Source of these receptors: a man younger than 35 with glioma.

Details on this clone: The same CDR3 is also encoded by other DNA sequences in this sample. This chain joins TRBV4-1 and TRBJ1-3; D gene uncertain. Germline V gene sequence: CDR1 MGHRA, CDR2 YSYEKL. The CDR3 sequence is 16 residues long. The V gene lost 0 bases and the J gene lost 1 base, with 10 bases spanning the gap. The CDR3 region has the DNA TGCGCCAGCAGCCAAGATTCAACGGGATCTGGAAACACCATATATTTT. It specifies CASSQDSTGSGNTIYF.

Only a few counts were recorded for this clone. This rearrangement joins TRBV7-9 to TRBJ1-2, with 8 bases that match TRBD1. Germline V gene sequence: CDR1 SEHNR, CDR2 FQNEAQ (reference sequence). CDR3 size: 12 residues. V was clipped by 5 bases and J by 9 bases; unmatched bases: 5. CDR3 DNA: TGTGCCAGCAGCATGCGGACAGGGCGCTACACCTTC. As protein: CASSMRTGRYTF.

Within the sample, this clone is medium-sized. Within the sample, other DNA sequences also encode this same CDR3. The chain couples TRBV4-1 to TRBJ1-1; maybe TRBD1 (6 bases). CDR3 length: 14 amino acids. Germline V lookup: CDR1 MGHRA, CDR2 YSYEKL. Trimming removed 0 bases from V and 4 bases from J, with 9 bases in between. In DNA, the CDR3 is TGCGCCAGCAGCCAAGACAGGGGATTCACTGAAGCTTTCTTT. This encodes CASSQDRGFTEAFF.

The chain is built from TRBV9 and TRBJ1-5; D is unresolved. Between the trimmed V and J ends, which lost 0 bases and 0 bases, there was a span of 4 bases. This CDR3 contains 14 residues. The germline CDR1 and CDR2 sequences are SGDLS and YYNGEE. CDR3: CASSVDGSNQPQHF. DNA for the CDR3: TGTGCCAGCAGCGTAGATGGTAGCAATCAGCCCCAGCATTTT.

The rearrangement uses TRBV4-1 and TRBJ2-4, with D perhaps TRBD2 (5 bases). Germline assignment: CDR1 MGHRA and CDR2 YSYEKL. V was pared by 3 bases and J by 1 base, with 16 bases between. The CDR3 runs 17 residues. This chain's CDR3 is CASSQALASVAKNIQYF. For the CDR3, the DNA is TGCGCCAGCAGCCAGGCCTTAGCGTCAGTTGCCAAAAACATTCAGTACTTC.

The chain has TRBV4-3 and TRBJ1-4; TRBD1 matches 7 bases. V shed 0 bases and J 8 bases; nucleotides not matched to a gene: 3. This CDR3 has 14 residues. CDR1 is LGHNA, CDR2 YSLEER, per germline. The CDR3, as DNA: TGCGCCAGCAGCCAAGAGGGGGACAGAGAAAAACTGTTTTTT. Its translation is CASSQEGDREKLFF.

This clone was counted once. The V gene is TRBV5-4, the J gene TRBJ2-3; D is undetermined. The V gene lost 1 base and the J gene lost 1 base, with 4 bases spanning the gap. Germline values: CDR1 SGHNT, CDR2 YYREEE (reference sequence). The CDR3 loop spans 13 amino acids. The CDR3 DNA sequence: TGTGCCAGCAGCTTGCGGGGCACAGATACGCAGTATTTT. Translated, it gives CASSLRGTDTQYF. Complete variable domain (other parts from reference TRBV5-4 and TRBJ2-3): ETGVTQSPTHLIKTRGQQVTLRCSSQSGHNTVSWYQQALGQGPQFIFQYYREEENGRGNFPPRFSGLQFPNYSSELNVNALELDDSALYLCASSLRGTDTQYFGPGTRLTVL.

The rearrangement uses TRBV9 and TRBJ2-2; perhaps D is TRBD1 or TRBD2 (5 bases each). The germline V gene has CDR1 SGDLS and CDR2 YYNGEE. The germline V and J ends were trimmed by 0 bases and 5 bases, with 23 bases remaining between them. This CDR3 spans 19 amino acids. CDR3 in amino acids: CASSVDDTGLAFGTGELFF. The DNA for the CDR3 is TGTGCCAGCAGCGTAGATGATACAGGACTCGCTTTTGGGACCGGGGAGCTGTTTTTT.